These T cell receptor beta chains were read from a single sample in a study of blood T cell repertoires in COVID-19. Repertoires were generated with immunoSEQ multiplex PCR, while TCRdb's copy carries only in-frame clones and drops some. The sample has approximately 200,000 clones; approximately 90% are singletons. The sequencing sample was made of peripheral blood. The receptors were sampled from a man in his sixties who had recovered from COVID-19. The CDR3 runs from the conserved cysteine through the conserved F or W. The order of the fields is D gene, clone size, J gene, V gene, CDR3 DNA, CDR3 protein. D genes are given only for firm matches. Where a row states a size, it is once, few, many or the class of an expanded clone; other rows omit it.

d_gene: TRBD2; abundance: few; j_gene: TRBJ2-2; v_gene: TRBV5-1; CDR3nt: TGCGCCAGCAGCCTACCGGGACTAGGGACGAACACCGGGGAGCTGTTTTTT; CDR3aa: CASSLPGLGTNTGELFF
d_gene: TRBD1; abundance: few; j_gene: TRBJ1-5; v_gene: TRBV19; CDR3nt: TGTGCCAGTAGTCCGCAGGGGGAACAGCATTTT; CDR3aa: CASSPQGEQHF
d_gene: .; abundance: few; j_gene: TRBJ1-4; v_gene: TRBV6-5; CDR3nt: TGTGCCAGCAGAACCAGGGCGGTCGAGGAAAAACTGTTTTTT; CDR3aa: CASRTRAVEEKLFF
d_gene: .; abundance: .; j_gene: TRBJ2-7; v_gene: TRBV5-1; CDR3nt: TGCGCCAGCAGCGCCGGGTTCTCCTACGAGCAGTACTTC; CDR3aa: CASSAGFSYEQYF
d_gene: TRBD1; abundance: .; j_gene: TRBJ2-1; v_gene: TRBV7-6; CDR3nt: TGTGCCAGCAGCCAGGGGGCAGACTCCTACAATGAGCAGTTCTTC; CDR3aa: CASSQGADSYNEQFF
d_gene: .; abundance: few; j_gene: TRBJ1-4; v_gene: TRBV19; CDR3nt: TGTGCCAGTAGTATCCGCGGCCCGGCTGGGAAACTGTTTTTT; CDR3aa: CASSIRGPAGKLFF
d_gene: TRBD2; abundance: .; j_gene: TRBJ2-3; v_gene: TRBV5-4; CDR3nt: TGTGCCAGCAGCTTACCCGGACTAGCGGGAGGAACAGATACGCAGTATTTT; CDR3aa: CASSLPGLAGGTDTQYF
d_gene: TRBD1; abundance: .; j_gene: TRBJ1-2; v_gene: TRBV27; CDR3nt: TGTGCCAGCAGTCTGAGCACGGGGACAGGGAAAAACACCTTC; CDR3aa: CASSLSTGTGKNTF
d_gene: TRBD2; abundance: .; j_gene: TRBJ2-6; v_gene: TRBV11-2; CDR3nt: TGTGCCAGCCCCCGGGAGGGGGCTGGGGCCAACGTCCTGACTTTC; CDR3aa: CASPREGAGANVLTF
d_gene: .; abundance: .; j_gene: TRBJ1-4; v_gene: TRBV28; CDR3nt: TGTGCCAGCAGCTTGTACGGTGAAAAACTGTTTTTT; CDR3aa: CASSLYGEKLFF
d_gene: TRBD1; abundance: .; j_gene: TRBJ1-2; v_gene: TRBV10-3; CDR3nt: TGTGCCATCACAGGACAGGACTATGGCTACACCTTC; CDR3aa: CAITGQDYGYTF
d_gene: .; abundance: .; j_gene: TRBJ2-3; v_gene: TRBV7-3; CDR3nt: TGTGCCAGCGGCCCTGCAGGGTACGATACGCAGTATTTT; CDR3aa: CASGPAGYDTQYF
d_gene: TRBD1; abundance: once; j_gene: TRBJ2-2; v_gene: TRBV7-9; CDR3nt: TGTGCCAGCAGCTACGGACAGGGGGTCGGGGAGCTGTTTTTT; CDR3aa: CASSYGQGVGELFF
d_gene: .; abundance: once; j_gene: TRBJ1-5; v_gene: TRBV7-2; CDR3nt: TGTGCCAGCAGCTCGCGACAGGACGCCAGCAATCAGCCCCAGCATTTT; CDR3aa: CASSSRQDASNQPQHF